Listed here are 4 T cell receptor beta chains from one sample, sequenced in a study of blood T cell repertoires in COVID-19. TCRdb's copy holds only in-frame clones and misses some; the assay was immunoSEQ multiplex PCR. This repertoire shows 190,000 or so clones, around 90% found once; its top ten account for about 3%. The specimen was peripheral blood. Every receptor here comes from a man aged 35 to 55 with active or convalescent COVID-19.

The chain joins TRBV5-1 to TRBJ2-7, with D possibly TRBD1 on 6 matching bases. The CDR3 runs to 13 residues. Germline CDR1 reads SGHRS; CDR2 reads YFSETQ. Trimming stripped 2 bases from V and 5 bases from J, with 11 bases between. The CDR3 reads CASSFTGSDEQYF. The CDR3 nucleotides read TGCGCCAGCAGCTTCACAGGGTCGGACGAGCAGTACTTC.

The V gene is TRBV14, the J gene TRBJ2-5; D uncertain. From germline, CDR1 is SGHDN and CDR2 FVKESK. The CDR3 runs 14 residues. With 0 bases removed from V and 1 base from J, the gap between germline ends came to 6 bases. CDR3 residues: CASSQERFQETQYF. The CDR3 DNA reads TGTGCCAGCAGCCAAGAGCGGTTCCAAGAGACCCAGTACTTC.

This chain connects TRBV7-2 to TRBJ2-5; TRBD2 matches at 7 bases. From germline, CDR1 is SGHTA and CDR2 FQGNSA. The length of the CDR3 is 16 residues. V gave up 0 bases and J gave up 2 bases; unmatched junction bases: 6. CDR3 in amino acids: CASSLALWGGQETQYF. CDR3 sequence (DNA): TGTGCCAGCAGCTTAGCGCTATGGGGAGGGCAAGAGACCCAGTACTTC. Full variable domain (outside the CDR3, taken from reference TRBV7-2 and TRBJ2-5): GAGVSQSPSNKVTEKGKDVELRCDPISGHTALYWYRQSLGQGLEFLIYFQGNSAPDKSGLPSDRFSAERTGGSVSTLTIQRTQQEDSAVYLCASSLALWGGQETQYFGPGTRLLVL.

V gene TRBV6-1 combines with J gene TRBJ1-5; D is unresolved. V was trimmed by 0 bases and J by 0 bases, leaving 6 bases between them. The length of the CDR3 is 15 residues. Per germline, CDR1 MNHNS and CDR2 SASEGT. CDR3: CASSEAEVSNQPQHF. CDR3 in DNA: TGTGCCAGCAGTGAAGCCGAGGTTAGCAATCAGCCCCAGCATTTT.